One T cell receptor beta chain is described in this entry. Its antigen is unidentified. Patients received nivolumab 3 mg/kg at weeks 1, 4, 7, 10, then fortnightly to week 26. These data are taken from a study of ipilimumab plus nivolumab after autologous stem cell transplantation. The V and J ends lost 5 bases and 0 bases respectively, with 8 bases between them. This CDR3 has 13 amino acids. Germline V gene data show CDR1 as SQVTM and CDR2 as ANQGSEA. Sequencing was performed with immunoSEQ multiplex PCR; in TCRdb, only in-frame clones are kept and a portion is missing. The sample shows 20,000 to 25,000 clones, around 80% of them seen only once. Whole-study findings and limits: Authors suggest TCR repertoire, Treg phenotype and gut microbiota support further study.

This receptor was obtained from a male donor with diffuse large B-cell lymphoma. The input for sequencing was PBMCs, taken in a trial of ipilimumab plus nivolumab as post-transplant consolidation. The genes are TRBV29-1 and TRBJ1-3; D may be TRBD1 (5 bases). Here the CDR3 DNA reads TGCAGCGTTTCAGGGATCTCTGGAAACACCATATATTTT. It encodes CSVSGISGNTIYF.